This T cell receptor beta chain was observed in a study of T cells after yellow fever vaccination. A single record per CDR3 protein comes from TCRdb applying MiXCR to the 5' RACE reads. The data hold about 340,000 distinct CDR3 sequences, with almost 4% observed a single time. The clonotype originates from a man between 18 and 29 years old who received the YFV17D yellow fever vaccine. Here the sequenced sample was PBMCs, taken 5 days after the yellow fever booster vaccination.

The DNA for the CDR3 is TGTGCCATCAGTGAAACGAGGCTGGTTTCCACGGATACGCAGTATTTT. It is translated as CAISETRLVSTDTQYF. The gene calls are TRBV10-3 and TRBJ2-3, with D unclear. The germline CDR1 and CDR2 sequences are ENHRY and SYGVKD. Trimming removed 3 bases from V and 6 bases from J, with 19 bases in between. There are 16 residues in the CDR3.